The 5 T cell receptor beta chains in this list originate from one sample, sequenced in a study of cytomegalovirus exposure and HLA in healthy donors. Primers: 60 Vbeta forward and 13 Jbeta reverse. Libraries were prepared by immunoSEQ multiplex PCR; TCRdb keeps only in-frame clonotypes and omits some of them. This table holds 160,000 or so clones. The sample consisted of PBMCs. Receptor source: a man aged 25 to 45 in good health and CMV-seronegative.

J is TRBJ1-5 and V is TRBV28; 9 bases map to TRBD1. The CDR3 length is 14 residues. The J segment lost 5 bases and the V segment lost 7 bases, leaving 6 bases of the junction unmatched. The germline CDR1 and CDR2 sequences are MDHEN and SYDVKM. The CDR3: CASMPGQGHQPQHF. CDR3 in DNA: TGTGCCAGCATGCCGGGACAGGGTCATCAGCCCCAGCATTTT.

V is TRBV7-3 and J is TRBJ2-3; 7 bases match TRBD1. This CDR3 contains 15 residues. J gave up 4 bases and V 6 bases, and 10 bases lay outside the gene matches. Germline loops: CDR1 SGHTA, CDR2 FQGTGA. The CDR3 DNA sequence: TGTGCCAGCAGTTTATCCGGGACAGAGCCAGATACGCAGTATTTT. Residues: CASSLSGTEPDTQYF.

V and J are TRBV30 and TRBJ2-2; D remains unclear. This CDR3 contains 12 residues. Germline CDR1 and CDR2: GTSNPN and SVGIG (reference sequence). The V gene lost 0 bases and the J gene lost 5 bases, with 4 bases spanning the gap. The CDR3 here is CAWSVTTGELFF. The DNA of the CDR3 is TGTGCCTGGAGTGTGACAACCGGGGAGCTGTTTTTT.

This chain uses TRBV10-3 with TRBJ2-3, with 13 bases that match TRBD2. The junction had 1 base not matched to a gene; V was cut back by 3 bases and J by 1 base. CDR1 is ENHRY and CDR2 is SYGVKD in the germline V gene. This CDR3 region has 16 residues. In nucleotides, the CDR3 is TGTGCCATCAGTGACGGACTAGCGGGAGGCACAGATACGCAGTATTTT. This gives the protein CAISDGLAGGTDTQYF.

CDR3 DNA sequence: TGTGCCAGCAGTTACCTGACTAGCGGCCAGGGGGAGCAGTACTTC. Translated, it gives CASSYLTSGQGEQYF. The rearrangement joins TRBV6-5 to TRBJ2-7; 9 bases line up with TRBD2. CDR1 and CDR2 (germline): MNHEY, SVGAGI. This CDR3 has 15 amino acids. Trimming at V came to 2 bases and at J to 7 bases, leaving 9 bases not matched to a gene.